This T cell receptor beta chain emerged from a study of identical twins (dated by TCRdb to the mid-2010s). About the study as a whole: To test whether fetal clonotypes persist, this study deep-sequenced TCR alpha and beta repertoires from monozygotic twins, from unrelated adults of various ages, and from cord blood. To rule out contamination, the twin experiments were replicated at different times with different library preparation protocols.

Only healthy Caucasian donors were included. The study also sequenced three unrelated non-twin adults: a male aged 18 to 29, a male aged 50 to 59 and a female aged 50 to 59. Miltenyi CD45RO+ enrichment and human naive T-cell isolation kits were used to isolate memory (CD45RO+) and naive T cells from PBMC. Trimming costs V 1 base and J 3 bases, and their ends lie 14 bases apart. Taken from cysteine to phenylalanine, the CDR3 has 16 residues. Only the CDR3 part of the read is kept: 48 bases, read in frame from the first base. CDR1 and CDR2 are drawn from the germline V gene: SGHRS, YFSETQ. Libraries were prepared through 5' RACE. The instrument was an Illumina HiSeq 2000. Template switching introduced a universal primer binding site; the final cDNA contained a unique molecular identifier, enabling accurate counting of TCR cDNA molecules. First-strand cDNA for TCR alpha and beta chains was synthesized from specific primers in the conserved constant-segment region. Each cDNA library was double barcoded, with a SMART-Mk sample barcode plus Illumina barcodes, to control for contamination. Two successive PCR steps introduced TruSeq adapter sequences along with Illumina sample barcodes. The TCR alpha and beta cDNA libraries were sequenced on the Illumina HiSeq platform using custom primers. For the original study's pipeline: MiGEC processed the raw reads to extract unique molecular identifiers, while MiXCR was used to determine the CDR3 positions. Recombination models were inferred per individual with the repgenHMM and IGoR tools using an EM algorithm. Shared clonotypes were analyzed with the tcR package in R, and sharing was normalized by the product of cloneset sizes. To study raw recombination free of thymic and clonal selection effects, out-of-frame nonproductive sequences were analyzed. The raw public data were reprocessed by TCRdb itself: fastp quality trimming at Q25, MiXCR clonotype calling, in-frame beta chains only. All rows with the same CDR3 protein become a single entry with the most common DNA and genes. The V and J calls, along with clone size, are taken from TCRdb and not from the paper's own processing. Recorded for this sample are 400,000 to 500,000 distinct CDR3 sequences; about a fifth of them occurred a single time. The top ten hold less than 15% of the sample.

In regard to this clonotype: Its cognate antigen has yet to be identified. Base qualities are not recorded, but no much larger clone differs from it by a single base.

Results the study describes overall, beyond this receptor: Zero-insertion analyses could be partly confounded by invariant T cells such as MAIT and iNKT, although diverse VJ usage argued against such confounding for most clonotypes. In monozygotic twins, recombination models systematically underestimated out-of-frame TCR alpha sharing, but the models matched the sharing seen between unrelated individuals. Because the same donors could not be followed over many years, the conclusions relied on cross-sectional statistical analysis. Compared with coincidental sharing between unrelated individuals, an excess of low generation-probability sequences was observed among out-of-frame TCR alpha sequences shared between twins. In beta out-of-frame sequences, excess twin sharing was weaker, because having fewer shared sequences lowered the signal-to-noise ratio. Fewer insertions were carried by abundant cord blood beta clonotypes, a similar but weaker trend appeared in young adult naive repertoires, and no such trend appeared in memory repertoires.

This sequence originates from a man aged 50 to 60 in good health. The sequencing input was naive T cells sorted from blood. Reading the label with the study, this specimen's cell subset or site is: cells isolated with a human naive T-cell isolation kit. The chain is assembled from TRBV5-1 and TRBJ1-3; possibly the D gene is TRBD1, per 5 matching bases. The CDR3 reads as follows: CASSLNGGTFGNTIYF. The DNA is TGCGCCAGCAGCTTGAATGGAGGGACGTTTGGAAACACCATATATTTT. With the portions outside the CDR3 filled from the reference TRBV5-1 and TRBJ1-3 genes, the complete variable region becomes KAGVTQTPRYLIKTRGQQVTLSCSPISGHRSVSWYQQTPGQGLQFLFEYFSETQRNKGNFPGRFSGRQFSNSRSEMNVSTLELGDSALYLCASSLNGGTFGNTIYFGEGSWLTVV.